This entry lists 25 T cell receptor beta chains sequenced from one sample in a study of blood T cells in healthy people across ages. Primers used in a second PCR of about 6 to 11 cycles were a sample-barcoded 5' primer and a J-beta primer mix. TCRdb reprocessed the 5' RACE reads with MiXCR, giving one entry per CDR3 protein. The sample includes 550,000 to 750,000 distinct CDR3 sequences, 21% of them seen just once. Material for sequencing was blood. The receptors come from a man aged 70-80 years in good health.

V usage is TRBV6-1 and J usage is TRBJ2-3; tentative D call: TRBD2 (5 bases). The CDR3 is 16 residues long. The V gene lost 3 bases and the J gene lost 2 bases, with 15 bases spanning the gap. The germline CDR1 and CDR2 sequences are MNHNS and SASEGT. CDR3 sequence reads: CASSDGEGGHTDTQYF. The CDR3, as DNA: TGTGCCAGCAGTGATGGAGAGGGCGGGCACACAGATACGCAGTATTTT.

This clonotype was counted only a few times. The chain carries TRBV28 and TRBJ1-4; 7 positions match TRBD1. The CDR3 is made up of 13 amino acids. Germline V gene data show CDR1 as MDHEN and CDR2 as SYDVKM. With V trimmed by 6 bases and J by 4 bases, 2 bases remained unmatched. DNA of the CDR3: TGTGCCAGCAGGGGACAGATTAATGAAAAACTGTTTTTT. It codes for CASRGQINEKLFF.

The chain is built from TRBV5-1 and TRBJ2-5, with D possibly TRBD2 on 6 matching bases. The closer fit of TRBJ2-1 to the DNA end suggests the J call may be wrong. The CDR3 covers 15 residues. Germline V gene lookup returns CDR1 SGHRS and CDR2 YFSETQ. The CDR3 DNA follows: TGCGCCAGCAGCCTGGAGACTAGGGGCATAAATGAGCAGTTCTTC. It specifies CASSLETRGINEQFF.

In its sample, this clonotype was seen a few times. One end of the junction varies from germline; a read error may be responsible. This chain connects TRBV20-1 to TRBJ1-2; 9 bases align to TRBD1. Germline V lookup: CDR1 DFQATT, CDR2 SNEGSKA (reference sequence). The CDR3 is 14 residues long. CDR3 amino acids: CSARDQRTGDGHTF. The CDR3 region has the DNA TGCAGTGCTAGAGATCAGAGGACAGGGGATGGCCACACCTTC.

This clonotype occurred a few times. The chain is built from TRBV5-1 and TRBJ2-3, with TRBD2 matching 10 bases. CDR3 length equals 21 residues. Unmatched junction bases numbered 22, after V lost 4 bases and J lost 2 bases. CDR1 and CDR2 (germline): SGHRS, YFSETQ. CDR3 loop: CASSHGLGLALTRRDTDTQYF. The CDR3 coding sequence is TGCGCCAGCAGCCACGGATTGGGACTAGCGCTAACTCGTAGGGACACAGATACGCAGTATTTT.

The chain uses TRBV29-1 and TRBJ2-2; D not certain. CDR1 is SQVTM and CDR2 is ANQGSEA in the germline V gene. This CDR3 has 13 residues. Trimming pared 7 bases from V and 1 base from J, leaving 10 bases between. CDR3 sequence reads: CSGILQNTGELFF. CDR3 nucleotide sequence: TGCAGCGGTATACTACAGAACACCGGGGAGCTGTTTTTT.

The genes are TRBV12-3 or TRBV12-4 and TRBJ2-1, with 7 bases aligning to TRBD2. The CDR3 is 11 amino acids. Trimming removed 2 bases from V and 16 bases from J; junction bases left unmatched: 5. The CDR3 sequence: CASSLLADLFF. CDR3 DNA sequence: TGTGCCAGCAGTTTACTAGCGGACCTCTTCTTC.

The chain links TRBV15 to TRBJ2-3, with TRBD2 matching over 14 bases. Germline CDR1 and CDR2: LNHNV and YYDKDF (reference sequence). There are 19 residues in the CDR3. The J segment lost 3 bases and the V segment lost 3 bases, leaving 11 bases of the junction unmatched. The DNA for the CDR3 is TGTGCCACCAGCAGGACCGCACCGGGACTAGCGGGAGCTACAGATACGCAGTATTTT. Amino acids: CATSRTAPGLAGATDTQYF. The full variable domain, completed using reference TRBV15 and TRBJ2-3, is DAMVIQNPRYQVTQFGKPVTLSCSQTLNHNVMYWYQQKSSQAPKLLFHYYDKDFNNEADTPDNFQSRRPNTSFCFLDIRSPGLGDTAMYLCATSRTAPGLAGATDTQYFGPGTRLTVL.

In its sample, this clonotype was seen a few times. V is TRBV3-1 and J is TRBJ2-1; D unresolved. Germline V lookup: CDR1 LGHDT, CDR2 YNNKEL (reference sequence). The V and J ends lost 0 bases and 6 bases respectively, with 15 bases between them. The CDR3 loop spans 16 amino acids. CDR3 in DNA: TGTGCCAGCAGCCAAGATCAGTTTATCGAAGGCAATGAGCAGTTCTTC. Its protein product is CASSQDQFIEGNEQFF.

The sample holds a few counts of this clonotype. In nucleotides, the CDR3 is TGTGCCAGCAGCTTGGAAGCTGGAAACACCATATATTTT. Residues: CASSLEAGNTIYF. The chain joins TRBV7-2 to TRBJ1-3, with D hard to call. The germline V gene encodes CDR1 SGHTA and CDR2 FQGNSA. Trimming stripped 3 bases from V and 2 bases from J, with 5 bases between. The CDR3 consists of 13 residues.

The chain couples TRBV27 to TRBJ2-5, with D tentatively TRBD1 (5 bases). V gave up 3 bases and J gave up 6 bases, with 11 bases separating them. Germline lookup yields CDR1 MNHEY and CDR2 SMNVEV (reference sequence). There are 13 residues in the CDR3. The CDR3 reads CASSFGAQKTQYF. The CDR3 coding sequence is TGTGCCAGCAGTTTTGGGGCTCAGAAGACCCAGTACTTC.

This chain connects TRBV5-1 to TRBJ2-2, with TRBD1 as a possible D gene (6 bases). Per germline, CDR1 SGHRS and CDR2 YFSETQ. Trimming took 0 bases from V and 5 from J, leaving 14 bases between them. This CDR3 is 16 amino acids long. Here the CDR3 DNA reads TGCGCCAGCAGCTTGGCTACAGGGCTGGTGACCGGGGAGCTGTTTTTT. Its protein product is CASSLATGLVTGELFF.

The chain joins TRBV9 to TRBJ2-1; 11 nucleotides align to TRBD2. V trimming: 3 bases; J trimming: 4 bases; junction bases outside the gene matches: 6. Germline CDR1 reads SGDLS; CDR2 reads YYNGEE. This CDR3 has 16 amino acids. For the CDR3, the DNA is TGTGCCAGCAGCGCCCGACTAGCGGGAATGTACAATGAGCAGTTCTTC. Residues: CASSARLAGMYNEQFF.

This clonotype appeared a few times. V and J are TRBV3-1 and TRBJ2-7, with 9 bases identical to TRBD2. The germline V gene encodes CDR1 LGHDT and CDR2 YNNKEL (reference sequence). This CDR3 region has 15 residues. V was pared by 2 bases and J by 6 bases, with 8 bases of the junction left unmatched. In DNA, the CDR3 is TGTGCCAGCAGCCAACAGGCGGGAGGGCCTTTCGAGCAGTACTTC. The encoded protein is CASSQQAGGPFEQYF.

CDR3 DNA: TGTGCCAGTAGTCTCACCGGGAGAGAAGAGACCCAGTACTTC. Translation: CASSLTGREETQYF. The chain joins TRBV19 to TRBJ2-5; D might be TRBD2 (6 bases). CDR1 and CDR2 (germline): LNHDA, SQIVND (reference sequence). The CDR3 loop spans 14 amino acids. V shed 5 bases and J shed 3 bases, with 13 bases lying between them.

This clonotype was found once. V usage is TRBV7-2 and J usage is TRBJ2-1; no reliable D call. The V gene's germline CDR1 is SGHTA and CDR2 FQGNSA. The ends were cut back, 5 bases at V and 7 bases at J, with 15 bases in the middle. The CDR3 loop spans 14 amino acids. CDR3 DNA: TGTGCCAGCAGCCCGGAACGGTTGGGGAATGAGCAGTTCTTC. The encoded protein is CASSPERLGNEQFF.

The chain uses TRBV28 and TRBJ2-2, with TRBD2 matching over 8 bases. V lost 5 bases to trimming and J lost 5 bases; unmatched junction nucleotides: 7. Germline V gene sequence: CDR1 MDHEN, CDR2 SYDVKM. The CDR3 totals 15 residues. The CDR3 here is CASSPGGDWTGELFF. The CDR3 DNA is TGTGCCAGCAGTCCCGGGGGGGACTGGACCGGGGAGCTGTTTTTT.

This clonotype was found a few times. This chain connects TRBV3-1 to TRBJ2-6; 12 bases line up with TRBD2. Germline CDR1 and CDR2: LGHDT and YNNKEL (reference sequence). V gave up 7 bases and J gave up 1 base; unmatched junction bases: 5. The CDR3 loop spans 17 amino acids. CDR3 coding DNA: TGTGCCAGCACCCTGACTAGCGGGAGTTCTGGGGCCAACGTCCTGACTTTC. It specifies CASTLTSGSSGANVLTF. Full variable domain (missing parts from reference TRBV3-1 and TRBJ2-6): DTAVSQTPKYLVTQMGNDKSIKCEQNLGHDTMYWYKQDSKKFLKIMFSYNNKELIINETVPNRFSPKSPDKAHLNLHINSLELGDSAVYFCASTLTSGSSGANVLTFGAGSRLTVL.

The chain employs TRBV29-1 and TRBJ1-3; no definite D call. This CDR3 region has 13 residues. Germline assignment: CDR1 SQVTM and CDR2 ANQGSEA. The V end lost 1 base, the J end lost 7 bases, and 11 bases lay between the germline ends. CDR3 nucleotide sequence: TGCAGCGTTGAAGTAACCGGGCTCAACACCATATATTTT. This gives the protein CSVEVTGLNTIYF.

V is TRBV7-8 and J is TRBJ2-5, with TRBD2 matching over 9 bases. Germline V gene lookup returns CDR1 SGHVS and CDR2 FQNEAQ. The V gene end was trimmed by 5 bases and the J gene end by 3 bases; junction bases not matched to a gene: 10. The CDR3 covers 16 residues. The CDR3 DNA sequence: TGTGCCAGCAGCCCCCGGGCTAGCGGGAACAAAGAGACCCAGTACTTC. Translating gives CASSPRASGNKETQYF. Full variable domain (missing parts from reference TRBV7-8 and TRBJ2-5): GAGVSQSPRYKVAKRGQDVALRCDPISGHVSLFWYQQALGQGPEFLTYFQNEAQLDKSGLPSDRFFAERPEGSVSTLKIQRTQQEDSAVYLCASSPRASGNKETQYFGPGTRLLVL.

The CDR3 sequence: CASRLGLAGVRETQYF. The CDR3 nucleotides are TGCGCCAGCAGACTTGGGCTAGCGGGAGTACGAGAGACCCAGTACTTC. The chain employs TRBV5-1 and TRBJ2-5, with TRBD2 identical over 10 bases. Germline CDR1 is SGHRS and CDR2 is YFSETQ. V dropped 5 bases and J dropped 4; count of bases not matched to a gene: 11. The CDR3 is 16 residues long.

CDR3 residues: CSVGGYEGASGYTF. The CDR3, as DNA: TGCAGCGTTGGGGGATATGAGGGGGCGAGTGGCTACACCTTC. The rearrangement uses TRBV29-1 and TRBJ1-2, with 7 nucleotides matching TRBD1. Germline trimming cut 4 bases from V and 7 bases from J; bases unmatched to any gene: 12. In germline, CDR1 is SQVTM, CDR2 ANQGSEA. The CDR3 length is 14 residues.

The chain links TRBV5-5 to TRBJ1-6; 7 bases align to TRBD1. The germline CDR1 and CDR2 sequences are SGHKS and YYEKEE (reference sequence). Trimming at V came to 3 bases and at J to 1 base, leaving 7 bases not matched to a gene. The CDR3 length is 17 residues. This chain's CDR3 is CASSSGTEFSYNSPLHF. The CDR3, as DNA: TGTGCCAGCAGCTCCGGGACAGAATTTTCCTATAATTCACCCCTCCACTTT.

This chain links TRBV3-1 with TRBJ1-2, with D possibly being TRBD1 (6 bases). Per the germline V gene, CDR1 is LGHDT and CDR2 is YNNKEL (reference sequence). V was trimmed by 2 bases and J by 0 bases, leaving 10 bases between them. This CDR3 has 15 amino acids. The DNA for the CDR3 is TGTGCCAGCAGCCAACAGGGGATAGCTAACTATGGCTACACCTTC. Its protein product is CASSQQGIANYGYTF.

This clonotype appeared many times. The rearrangement uses TRBV28 and TRBJ2-3; 7 bases map to TRBD2. The germline V gene has CDR1 MDHEN and CDR2 SYDVKM. This CDR3 comprises 15 residues. The junction had 7 bases not matched to a gene; V was cut back by 3 bases and J by 4 bases. Here the CDR3 reads CASSLASGKSDTQYF. The CDR3 nucleotides are TGTGCCAGCAGTTTGGCAAGCGGGAAGTCAGATACGCAGTATTTT.